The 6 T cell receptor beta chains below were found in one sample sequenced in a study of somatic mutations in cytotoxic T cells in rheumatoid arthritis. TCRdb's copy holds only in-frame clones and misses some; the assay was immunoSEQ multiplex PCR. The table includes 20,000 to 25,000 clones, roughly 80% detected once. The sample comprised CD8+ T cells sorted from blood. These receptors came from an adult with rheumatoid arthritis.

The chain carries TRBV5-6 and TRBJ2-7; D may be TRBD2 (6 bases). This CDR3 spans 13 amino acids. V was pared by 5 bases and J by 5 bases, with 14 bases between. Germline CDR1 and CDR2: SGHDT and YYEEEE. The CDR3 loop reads CASSPWGGNEQYF. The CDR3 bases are TGTGCCAGCAGTCCCTGGGGCGGGAACGAGCAGTACTTC.

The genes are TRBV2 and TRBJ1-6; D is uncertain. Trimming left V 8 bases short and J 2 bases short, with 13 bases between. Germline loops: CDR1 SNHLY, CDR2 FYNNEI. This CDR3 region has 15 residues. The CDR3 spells CASRKSYAYNSPLHF. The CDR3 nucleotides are TGTGCCAGCCGAAAGTCGTACGCCTATAATTCACCCCTCCACTTT.

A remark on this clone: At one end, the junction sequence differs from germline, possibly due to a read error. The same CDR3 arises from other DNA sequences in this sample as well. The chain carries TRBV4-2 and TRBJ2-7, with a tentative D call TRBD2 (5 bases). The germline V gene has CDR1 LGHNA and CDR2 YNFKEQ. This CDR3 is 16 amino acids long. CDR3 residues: CASSQDYGVSSYEQYF. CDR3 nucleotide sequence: TGTGCCAGCAGCCAAGATTACGGGGTATCCTCCTACGAGCAGTACTTT.

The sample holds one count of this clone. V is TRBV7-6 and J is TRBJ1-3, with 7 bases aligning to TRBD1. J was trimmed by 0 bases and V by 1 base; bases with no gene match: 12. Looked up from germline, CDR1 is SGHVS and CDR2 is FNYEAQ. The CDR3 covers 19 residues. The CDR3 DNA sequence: TGTGCCAGCAGCTTAGTTAGGGACAGATATACGAGCTCTGGAAACACCATATATTTT. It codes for CASSLVRDRYTSSGNTIYF.

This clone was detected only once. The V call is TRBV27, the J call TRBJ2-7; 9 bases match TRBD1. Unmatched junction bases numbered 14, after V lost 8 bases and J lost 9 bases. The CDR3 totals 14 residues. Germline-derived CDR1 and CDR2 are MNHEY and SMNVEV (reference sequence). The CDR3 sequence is CASCPKQGAKGQYF. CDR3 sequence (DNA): TGTGCCAGCTGTCCCAAACAGGGGGCTAAGGGGCAGTACTTC.

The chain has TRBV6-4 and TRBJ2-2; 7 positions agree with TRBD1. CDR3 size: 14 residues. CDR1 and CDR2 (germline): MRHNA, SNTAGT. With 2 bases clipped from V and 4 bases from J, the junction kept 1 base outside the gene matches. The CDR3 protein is CASSDKGATGELFF. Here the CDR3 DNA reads TGTGCCAGCAGTGACAAGGGGGCCACCGGGGAGCTGTTTTTT.